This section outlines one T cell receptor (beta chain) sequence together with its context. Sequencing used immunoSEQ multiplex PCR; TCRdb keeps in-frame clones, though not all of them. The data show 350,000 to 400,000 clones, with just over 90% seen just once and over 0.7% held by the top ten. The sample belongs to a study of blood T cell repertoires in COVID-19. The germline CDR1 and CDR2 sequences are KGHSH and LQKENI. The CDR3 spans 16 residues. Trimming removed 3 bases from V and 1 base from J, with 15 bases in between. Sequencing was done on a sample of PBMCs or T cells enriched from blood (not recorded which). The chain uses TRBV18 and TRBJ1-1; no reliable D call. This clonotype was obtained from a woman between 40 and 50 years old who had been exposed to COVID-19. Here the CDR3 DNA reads TGTGCCAGCTCACCCATCATCGGAGGGTGGAACACTGAAGCTTTCTTT. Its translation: CASSPIIGGWNTEAFF.